The TCR beta chain described here comes from a study of T cells in Graves' hyperthyroidism and ophthalmopathy. The overall study: Peripheral blood was drawn at first diagnosis, prior to all treatment.

It was considered stable Graves' hyperthyroidism when ophthalmopathy did not progress within 18 months. The authors obtained PBMCs from roughly 9.7 ml of fresh peripheral blood. The table lists this clonotype with many counts. The antigen remains undetermined. RNA transcripts yielded amplified TCR beta CDR3 regions. HTBI primers drove first-round RT-PCR of the TCR CDR3. MiXCR, run by TCRdb on the multiplex PCR reads, gives a single entry per CDR3 protein. The sample holds roughly 330,000 distinct CDR3 sequences, roughly 17% seen once. Broader study findings: Model output signaled ophthalmopathy a median about 6.3 months ahead of onset.

This receptor was obtained from a man in his thirties or forties with Graves' hyperthyroidism. Sequencing was performed on blood.

CDR3 coding DNA: TGTGCCAGCACGTCCCGGGAGGATGAGCAGTTCTTC. Encoded protein: CASTSREDEQFF. This rearrangement joins TRBV28 to TRBJ2-1; 7 positions match TRBD2. The ends lost 7 bases at V and 8 bases at J; junction bases unmatched: 5. CDR3 size: 12 residues. Germline CDR1 reads MDHEN; CDR2 reads SYDVKM.